These 25 T cell receptor beta chains were sequenced from one sample in a study of T cell responses to AZD1222 COVID-19 vaccine. Generated by immunoSEQ multiplex PCR, the TCRdb table keeps only in-frame clones and is missing some. The sample contains 150,000 to 180,000 clones, about 88% of which appear only once. Sequencing used peripheral blood, obtained on day 0 of AZD1222 vaccination. The receptor source for this set is an adult in good health.

This clone was counted a few times. The chain combines TRBV19 with TRBJ1-5, with 7 nucleotides matching TRBD1. Trimming at V came to 5 bases and at J to 7 bases, leaving 8 bases not matched to a gene. Germline V gene lookup returns CDR1 LNHDA and CDR2 SQIVND (reference sequence). The CDR3 is 14 amino acids. The DNA of the CDR3 is TGTGCCAGTAGTCCCGGGGGAGGGGGCCAGCCCCAGCATTTT. Its translation: CASSPGGGGQPQHF.

The chain joins TRBV4-1 to TRBJ2-3; tentatively, D is TRBD1 (6 bases). The germline V and J ends were trimmed by 5 bases and 5 bases, with 11 bases remaining between them. Germline CDR1 MGHRA, CDR2 YSYEKL. This CDR3 contains 13 residues. CDR3 bases: TGCGCCAGCAGCGAGACACAGGGAGATACGCAGTATTTT. Residues: CASSETQGDTQYF.

This clone was seen a few times. The chain joins TRBV5-8 to TRBJ1-4; no firm D call. CDR3 length: 14 amino acids. V lost 3 bases and J 6 bases, leaving 12 bases between the germline ends. The germline CDR1 and CDR2 sequences are SGHTS and YDEGEE. CDR3 protein: CASSSTSAYEKLFF. In DNA, the CDR3 is TGTGCCAGCAGCTCAACCTCTGCTTATGAAAAACTGTTTTTT.

The V call is TRBV19, the J call TRBJ2-1, with TRBD2 identical over 8 bases. The junction had 11 bases not matched to a gene; V was cut back by 3 bases and J by 4 bases. The germline CDR1 and CDR2 sequences are LNHDA and SQIVND (reference sequence). The CDR3 covers 17 residues. The CDR3 DNA is TGTGCCAGTAGTATGGTGCGCGGGGGGCTATTTTACAATGAGCAGTTCTTC. Protein: CASSMVRGGLFYNEQFF. Together with reference TRBV19 and TRBJ2-1, the CDR3 gives the full variable domain: DGGITQSPKYLFRKEGQNVTLSCEQNLNHDAMYWYRQDPGQGLRLIYYSQIVNDFQKGDIAEGYSVSREKKESFPLTVTSAQKNPTAFYLCASSMVRGGLFYNEQFFGPGTRLTVL.

This chain links TRBV18 with TRBJ1-5; D is possibly TRBD1 (6 bases). V shed 8 bases and J shed 4 bases, with 9 bases lying between them. Germline loops: CDR1 KGHSH, CDR2 LQKENI. This CDR3 has 12 residues. As DNA, the CDR3 is TGTGCCAGCCAAGGACAGAATCAGCCCCAGCATTTT. Protein: CASQGQNQPQHF.

The V gene is TRBV5-6, the J gene TRBJ1-2, with 7 bases matching TRBD1. Unmatched junction bases numbered 10, after V lost 4 bases and J lost 4 bases. This CDR3 has 15 amino acids. Germline V lookup: CDR1 SGHDT, CDR2 YYEEEE. CDR3 in DNA: TGTGCCAGCAGCCCGTCAAACAGGGGAGGCTATGGCTACACCTTC. Protein sequence: CASSPSNRGGYGYTF.

The CDR3 is CASSESGTSTDTQYF. CDR3 coding DNA: TGTGCCAGCAGCGAATCAGGGACTAGCACAGATACGCAGTATTTT. The chain recombines TRBV7-3 with TRBJ2-3; tentatively, D is TRBD2 (6 bases). This CDR3 contains 15 residues. Germline CDR1 and CDR2: SGHTA and FQGTGA. Trimming removed 5 bases at V and 0 bases at J, with 12 bases between.

CDR3 amino acids: CASSTPDSSYEQYF. The DNA for the CDR3 is TGTGCCAGCAGTACCCCGGACAGTAGCTACGAGCAGTACTTC. This rearrangement joins TRBV6-6 to TRBJ2-7, with a possible D match to TRBD1 (6 bases). There are 14 residues in the CDR3. Trimming pared 5 bases from V and 3 bases from J, leaving 14 bases between. Germline V gene data show CDR1 as MNHNY and CDR2 as SVGAGI (reference sequence).

The chain carries TRBV5-6 and TRBJ2-7; TRBD1 might be the D (5 bases). This CDR3 contains 14 residues. V shed 1 base and J shed 3 bases, with 11 bases lying between them. Looked up from germline, CDR1 is SGHDT and CDR2 is YYEEEE. CDR3 amino acids: CASSLKGAVYEQYF. CDR3 sequence (DNA): TGTGCCAGCAGCTTGAAAGGGGCGGTCTACGAGCAGTACTTC.

The chain joins TRBV5-1 to TRBJ1-4; 7 bases line up with TRBD1. The CDR3 loop spans 14 amino acids. V gave up 6 bases and J gave up 6 bases; unmatched junction bases: 8. CDR1 SGHRS and CDR2 YFSETQ come from the germline V gene. In DNA form, the CDR3 reads TGCGCCAGCAAAAACGGACAGGAGTATGAAAAACTGTTTTTT. It yields the protein CASKNGQEYEKLFF. The full variable domain, in which reference TRBV5-1 and TRBJ1-4 provide the parts outside the CDR3, is KAGVTQTPRYLIKTRGQQVTLSCSPISGHRSVSWYQQTPGQGLQFLFEYFSETQRNKGNFPGRFSGRQFSNSRSEMNVSTLELGDSALYLCASKNGQEYEKLFFGSGTQLSVL.

V usage is TRBV19 and J usage is TRBJ2-1, with TRBD2 matching over 14 bases. This CDR3 is built from 18 residues. Germline V lookup: CDR1 LNHDA, CDR2 SQIVND (reference sequence). The V and J ends lost 4 bases and 2 bases, in that order; junction bases with no gene match: 7. The CDR3 DNA follows: TGTGCCAGTAGTACAGGGACTAGCGGGGGTTTTACCTACAATGAGCAGTTCTTC. Protein: CASSTGTSGGFTYNEQFF.

This clone was observed a handful of times. The rearrangement joins TRBV7-9 to TRBJ2-1; 9 bases map to TRBD2. V trimming: 1 base; J trimming: 8 bases; junction bases outside the gene matches: 9. CDR1 is SEHNR, CDR2 FQNEAQ, per germline (reference sequence). CDR3 length: 16 residues. DNA of the CDR3: TGTGCCAGCAGCTTAGAGTTGCGGGGGGGCTCAGATGAGCAGTTCTTC. This translates into CASSLELRGGSDEQFF.

This chain links TRBV12-3 or TRBV12-4 with TRBJ1-3; maybe TRBD1 (5 bases). The CDR3 runs to 13 residues. Trimming took 4 bases from V and 10 from J, leaving 14 bases between them. CDR3 nucleotide sequence: TGTGCCAGCAGTTCCGGGATGGGGCGGACCATATATTTT. This gives the protein CASSSGMGRTIYF.

In its sample, this clone was seen once. The genes are TRBV5-1 and TRBJ1-1; D is ambiguous. Trimming took off 5 bases at V and 7 bases at J, with 9 bases between the two ends. The CDR3 extends over 11 amino acids. The V gene's germline CDR1 is SGHRS and CDR2 YFSETQ. CDR3 region: CASRGEGEAFF. The CDR3 bases are TGCGCCAGCAGGGGTGAGGGTGAAGCTTTCTTT.

This clone was counted once. The chain combines TRBV27 with TRBJ1-5, with D unresolved. V dropped 3 bases and J dropped 6 bases, with 9 bases sitting between them. The V gene's germline CDR1 is MNHEY and CDR2 SMNVEV (reference sequence). CDR3 length: 13 residues. The CDR3 DNA reads TGTGCCAGCAGTTTCACCCCGTCTCAGCCCCAGCATTTT. Its protein product is CASSFTPSQPQHF.

The chain has TRBV28 and TRBJ1-2; D call uncertain. The germline CDR1 and CDR2 sequences are MDHEN and SYDVKM. The V end was cut by 3 bases, the J end by 5 bases, with 7 bases between. The CDR3 covers 12 residues. The CDR3 nucleotides read TGTGCCAGCAGTTTGAAATCTTATGGCTACACCTTC. Its translation is CASSLKSYGYTF.

The chain joins TRBV5-1 to TRBJ1-2, with TRBD1 matching over 8 bases. The germline V gene has CDR1 SGHRS and CDR2 YFSETQ. Trimming took 4 bases from V and 9 from J; bases not matched to a gene: 8. This CDR3 region has 13 residues. The CDR3 DNA sequence: TGCGCCAGCAGCCCCCGGACAGGGTTGAGCTACACCTTC. It yields the protein CASSPRTGLSYTF.

The chain carries TRBV6-5 and TRBJ2-7; weak D call: TRBD2 (7 bases). From germline, CDR1 is MNHEY and CDR2 SVGAGI. This CDR3 is 13 amino acids long. V lost 10 bases and J lost 2, with 15 bases in between. CDR3 residues: CATGGLVTYEQYF. The CDR3 bases are TGTGCCACCGGGGGGCTTGTGACCTACGAGCAGTACTTC.

The chain is built from TRBV7-2 and TRBJ2-7, with D hard to call. The V gene's germline CDR1 is SGHTA and CDR2 FQGNSA. V lost 4 bases and J 6 bases, leaving 13 bases between the germline ends. The length of the CDR3 is 13 residues. The CDR3 sequence: CASSSSIMVEQYF. In nucleotides, the CDR3 is TGTGCCAGCAGCTCAAGCATTATGGTCGAGCAGTACTTC.

The chain recombines TRBV5-8 with TRBJ2-2; D is possibly TRBD1 (6 bases). Looked up from germline, CDR1 is SGHTS and CDR2 is YDEGEE. V was pared by 4 bases and J by 7 bases, with 14 bases between. The CDR3 loop spans 14 amino acids. The CDR3 DNA reads TGTGCCAGCAGCCTGGGGACAATCGGCGGGGAGCTGTTTTTT. Its protein product is CASSLGTIGGELFF.

This clone occurred once. J is TRBJ2-7 and V is TRBV7-9, with 7 bases aligning to TRBD1. V was clipped by 2 bases and J by 2 bases; unmatched bases: 3. CDR1 and CDR2 (germline): SEHNR, FQNEAQ (reference sequence). The CDR3 runs 14 residues. CDR3 DNA sequence: TGTGCCAGCAGCTTACGAGGGGGCCCCTACGAGCAGTACTTC. Its protein is CASSLRGGPYEQYF.

The chain uses TRBV2 and TRBJ1-5; perhaps TRBD1 as D (6 bases). V was cut by 6 bases and J by 0 bases, with 12 bases left in between. Germline lookup yields CDR1 SNHLY and CDR2 FYNNEI. CDR3 size: 15 residues. This CDR3 reads CASRSTRGSNQPQHF. The CDR3 DNA follows: TGTGCCAGCAGGTCGACCAGGGGTAGCAATCAGCCCCAGCATTTT.

The J gene is TRBJ1-6, the V gene TRBV9; perhaps TRBD1 as D (5 bases). V shed 3 bases and J shed 9 bases, with 13 bases lying between them. The CDR3 loop spans 14 amino acids. The V gene's germline CDR1 is SGDLS and CDR2 YYNGEE. The CDR3: CASSEGLLLSPLHF. The CDR3 bases are TGTGCCAGCAGCGAGGGACTACTTCTTTCACCCCTCCACTTT.

CDR3 sequence reads: CASSYSQGAGNTIYF. CDR3 sequence (DNA): TGTGCCAGCAGTTACTCCCAGGGGGCCGGAAACACCATATATTTT. The chain has TRBV6-5 and TRBJ1-3; 8 nucleotides align to TRBD1. CDR1 and CDR2 from the germline V gene are MNHEY and SVGAGI. The CDR3 sequence is 15 residues long. V lost 0 bases to trimming and J lost 4 bases; unmatched junction nucleotides: 2.

This clone was seen repeatedly, ten times or more. The chain recombines TRBV27 with TRBJ2-7; 9 positions agree with TRBD2. Unmatched junction bases numbered 6, after V lost 2 bases and J lost 4 bases. The CDR3 is 15 amino acids. Germline CDR1 and CDR2: MNHEY and SMNVEV (reference sequence). The CDR3 coding sequence is TGTGCCAGCAGTTTAGTGGCTAGCGGGGAGTACGAGCAGTACTTC. It yields the protein CASSLVASGEYEQYF.